Sequencing of this T cell receptor (beta chain) was carried out in a study of blood T cell repertoires in COVID-19. Background on the study: The study drew acute and convalescent COVID-19 samples from the United States, Italy and Spain. From T cells, B-cell-depleted T cells, or PBMCs came the material, which was cDNA or gDNA.

Per the study methods: Estimates of nucleated cell counts were drawn from the amplification of reference gene primers. The assay was immunoSEQ multiplex PCR, and TCRdb's table has in-frame clones only and misses some. Clonal size and the V and J genes are those of that table, whereas D and trimming came from the DNA. The profile shows about 280,000 clones, 85% to 90% of them singletons. Germline lookup yields CDR1 MNHEY and CDR2 SVGAGI. The V segment lost 5 bases and the J segment 2 bases; nucleotides outside the gene matches: 4. This CDR3 spans 15 amino acids. Specimen: PBMCs or T cells enriched from blood (not recorded which). The sequence came from a woman aged 18-35 years with acute COVID-19. The chain has TRBV6-5 and TRBJ2-7; TRBD2 matches at 12 bases. The chain's CDR3 is CASSTSGRTPYEQYF. The CDR3 coding sequence is TGTGCCAGCAGTACTAGCGGGAGGACTCCCTACGAGCAGTACTTC.